This entry is about one TCR beta chain. What it binds is unknown. The data are from a study of Graves' ophthalmopathy and Graves' hyperthyroidism. Overall study findings and caveats: From stable hyperthyroidism, ophthalmopathy was separated by a 13-signature model with 87.88% sensitivity and roughly 84% specificity. Most thyroid clonotypes with frequency above 0.001 were detected in blood too.

Aged 18 to 65, hyperthyroidism patients had been newly diagnosed, with under 2 months' duration. The study amplified TCR beta CDR3 regions using RNA transcripts. HTBI primers served in a first-round RT-PCR, which a second-round multiplex PCR followed. TCRdb used MiXCR to reprocess the multiplex PCR reads, holding one entry per CDR3 protein. This table holds hundreds of thousands of distinct CDR3 sequences, roughly 20% found once. The germline gives CDR1 MDHEN, CDR2 SYDVKM. CDR3 length: 13 amino acids. Trimming stripped 7 bases from V and 2 bases from J, with 12 bases between. This clonotype was obtained from a young woman with stable Graves' hyperthyroidism. Some clones in this sample may be carry-over from other donors' samples. The V call is TRBV28, the J call TRBJ2-7; no firm D call. Material for sequencing was peripheral blood. The CDR3 spells CASTGQVPYEQYF. The CDR3 DNA follows: TGTGCCAGCACCGGGCAGGTCCCCTACGAGCAGTACTTC.